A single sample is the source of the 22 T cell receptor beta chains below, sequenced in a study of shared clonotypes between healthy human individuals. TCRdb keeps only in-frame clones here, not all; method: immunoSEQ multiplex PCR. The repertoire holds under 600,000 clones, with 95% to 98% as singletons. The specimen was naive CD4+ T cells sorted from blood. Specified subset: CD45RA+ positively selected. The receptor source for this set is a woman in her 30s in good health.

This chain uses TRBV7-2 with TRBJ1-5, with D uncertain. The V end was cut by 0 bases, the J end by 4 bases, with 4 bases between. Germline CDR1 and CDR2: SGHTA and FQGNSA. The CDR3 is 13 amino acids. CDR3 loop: CASSLAENQPQHF. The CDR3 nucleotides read TGTGCCAGCAGCTTAGCAGAAAATCAGCCCCAGCATTTT.

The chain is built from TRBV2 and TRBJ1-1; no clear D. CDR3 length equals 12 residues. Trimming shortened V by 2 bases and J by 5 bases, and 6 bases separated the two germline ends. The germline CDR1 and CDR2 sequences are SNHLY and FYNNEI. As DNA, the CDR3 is TGTGCCAGCAGTGAAAGAGGTACTGAAGCTTTCTTT. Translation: CASSERGTEAFF.

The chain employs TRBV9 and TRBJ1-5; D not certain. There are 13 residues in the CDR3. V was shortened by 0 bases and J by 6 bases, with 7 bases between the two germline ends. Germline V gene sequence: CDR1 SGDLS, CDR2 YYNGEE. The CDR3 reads CASSVGEFQPQHF. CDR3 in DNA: TGTGCCAGCAGCGTAGGTGAATTTCAGCCCCAGCATTTT.

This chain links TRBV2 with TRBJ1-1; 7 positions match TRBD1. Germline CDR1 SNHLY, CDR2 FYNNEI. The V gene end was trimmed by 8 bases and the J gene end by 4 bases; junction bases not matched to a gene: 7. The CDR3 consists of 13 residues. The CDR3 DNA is TGTGCCAGCTCAAGGAGGGGGCTCACTGAAGCTTTCTTT. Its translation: CASSRRGLTEAFF.

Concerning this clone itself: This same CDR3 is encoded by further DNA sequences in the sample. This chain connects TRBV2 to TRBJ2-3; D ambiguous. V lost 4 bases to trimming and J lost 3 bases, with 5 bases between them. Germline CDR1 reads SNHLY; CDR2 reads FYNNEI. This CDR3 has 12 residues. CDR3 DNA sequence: TGTGCCAGCAGTGTAGGAACAGATACGCAGTATTTT. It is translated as CASSVGTDTQYF.

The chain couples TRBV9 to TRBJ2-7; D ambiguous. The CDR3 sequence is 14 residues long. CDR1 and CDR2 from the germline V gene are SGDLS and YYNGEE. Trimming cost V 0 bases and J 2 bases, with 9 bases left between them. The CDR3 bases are TGTGCCAGCAGCGTAGAATTAGAGCCCTACGAGCAGTACTTC. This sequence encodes CASSVELEPYEQYF.

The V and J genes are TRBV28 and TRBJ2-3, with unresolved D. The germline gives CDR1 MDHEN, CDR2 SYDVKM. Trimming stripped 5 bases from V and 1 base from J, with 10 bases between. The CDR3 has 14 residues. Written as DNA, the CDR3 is TGTGCCAGCAGTACGTTGTCCCGCACAGATACGCAGTATTTT. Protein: CASSTLSRTDTQYF. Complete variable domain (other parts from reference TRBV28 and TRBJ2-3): DVKVTQSSRYLVKRTGEKVFLECVQDMDHENMFWYRQDPGLGLRLIYFSYDVKMKEKGDIPEGYSVSREKKERFSLILESASTNQTSMYLCASSTLSRTDTQYFGPGTRLTVL.

CDR3 in amino acids: CASSRGQGYGYTF. The DNA of the CDR3 is TGTGCCAGCAGCCGGGGACAGGGCTATGGCTACACCTTC. V usage is TRBV6-5 and J usage is TRBJ1-2, with TRBD1 identical over 9 bases. V was clipped by 6 bases and J by 4 bases; unmatched bases: 3. The CDR3 sequence is 13 residues long. Germline V gives CDR1 MNHEY, CDR2 SVGAGI.

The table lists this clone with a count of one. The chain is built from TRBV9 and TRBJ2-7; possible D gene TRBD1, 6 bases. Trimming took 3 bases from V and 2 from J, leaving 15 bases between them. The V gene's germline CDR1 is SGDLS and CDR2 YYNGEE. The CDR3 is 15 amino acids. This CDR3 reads CASSAAGAYPYEQYF. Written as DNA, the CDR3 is TGTGCCAGCAGCGCCGCAGGGGCCTACCCCTACGAGCAGTACTTC.

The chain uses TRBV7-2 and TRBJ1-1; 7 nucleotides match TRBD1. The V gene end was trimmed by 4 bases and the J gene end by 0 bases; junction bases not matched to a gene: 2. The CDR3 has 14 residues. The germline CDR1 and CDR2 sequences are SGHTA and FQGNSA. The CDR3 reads CASSWDSLNTEAFF. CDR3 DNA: TGTGCCAGCAGCTGGGACAGCTTGAACACTGAAGCTTTCTTT.

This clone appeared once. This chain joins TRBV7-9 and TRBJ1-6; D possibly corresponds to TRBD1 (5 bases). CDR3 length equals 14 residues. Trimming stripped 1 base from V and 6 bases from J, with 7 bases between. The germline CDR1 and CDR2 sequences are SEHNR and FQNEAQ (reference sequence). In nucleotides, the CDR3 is TGTGCCAGCAGCTTAGGACAGCTTAATTCACCCCTCCACTTT. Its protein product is CASSLGQLNSPLHF.

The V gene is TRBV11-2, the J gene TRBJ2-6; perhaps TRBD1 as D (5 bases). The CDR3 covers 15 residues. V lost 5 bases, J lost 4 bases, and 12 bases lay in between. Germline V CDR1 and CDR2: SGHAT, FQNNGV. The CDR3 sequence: CASSRDSPGANVLTF. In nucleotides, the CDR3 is TGTGCCAGCAGCCGAGACAGTCCCGGGGCCAACGTCCTGACTTTC.

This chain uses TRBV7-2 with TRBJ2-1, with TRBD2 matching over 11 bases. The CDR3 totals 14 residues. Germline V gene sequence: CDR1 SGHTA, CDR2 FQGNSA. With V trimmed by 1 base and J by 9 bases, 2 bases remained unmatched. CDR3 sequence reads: CASSLVLAGGEQFF. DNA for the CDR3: TGTGCCAGCAGCTTAGTTCTAGCGGGGGGTGAGCAGTTCTTC.

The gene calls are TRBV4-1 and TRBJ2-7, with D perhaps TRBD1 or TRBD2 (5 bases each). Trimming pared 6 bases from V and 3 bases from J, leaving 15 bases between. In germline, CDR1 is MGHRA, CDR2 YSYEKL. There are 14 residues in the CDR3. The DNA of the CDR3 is TGCGCCAGCAGGCCGGGACCCTGGGACTACGAGCAGTACTTC. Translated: CASRPGPWDYEQYF.

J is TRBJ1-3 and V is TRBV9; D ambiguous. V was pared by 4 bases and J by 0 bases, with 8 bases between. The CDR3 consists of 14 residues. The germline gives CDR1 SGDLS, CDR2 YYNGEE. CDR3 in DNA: TGTGCCAGCAGCCTCACCTCCTCTGGAAACACCATATATTTT. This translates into CASSLTSSGNTIYF.

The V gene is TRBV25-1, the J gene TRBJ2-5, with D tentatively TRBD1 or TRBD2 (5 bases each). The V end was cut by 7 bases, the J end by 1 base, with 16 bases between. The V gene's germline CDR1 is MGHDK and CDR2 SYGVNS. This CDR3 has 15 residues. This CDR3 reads CASTPGRSFQETQYF. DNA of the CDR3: TGTGCCAGCACCCCAGGGAGATCTTTCCAAGAGACCCAGTACTTC.

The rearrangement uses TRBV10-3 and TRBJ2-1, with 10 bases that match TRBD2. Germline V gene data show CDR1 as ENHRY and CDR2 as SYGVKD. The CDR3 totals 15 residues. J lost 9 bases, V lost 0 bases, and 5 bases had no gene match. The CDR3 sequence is CAISESLAGLSEQFF. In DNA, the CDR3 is TGTGCCATCAGTGAGTCACTAGCGGGATTGTCTGAGCAGTTCTTC.

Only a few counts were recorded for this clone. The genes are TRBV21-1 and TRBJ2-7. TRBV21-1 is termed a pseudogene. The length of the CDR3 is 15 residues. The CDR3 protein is CASSSRGRETNEQYF. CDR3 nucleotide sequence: TGTGCCAGCAGCAGCAGGGGACGGGAGACTAACGAGCAGTACTTC.

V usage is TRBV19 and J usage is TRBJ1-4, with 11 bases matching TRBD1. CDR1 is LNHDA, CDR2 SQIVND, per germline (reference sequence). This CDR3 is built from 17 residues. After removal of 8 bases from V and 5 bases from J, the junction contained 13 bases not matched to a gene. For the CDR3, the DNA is TGTGCCAGTTCGGCCCGGGACAGGGGGGGGAGCAATGAAAAACTGTTTTTT. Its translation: CASSARDRGGSNEKLFF. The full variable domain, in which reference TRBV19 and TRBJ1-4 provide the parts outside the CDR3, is DGGITQSPKYLFRKEGQNVTLSCEQNLNHDAMYWYRQDPGQGLRLIYYSQIVNDFQKGDIAEGYSVSREKKESFPLTVTSAQKNPTAFYLCASSARDRGGSNEKLFFGSGTQLSVL.

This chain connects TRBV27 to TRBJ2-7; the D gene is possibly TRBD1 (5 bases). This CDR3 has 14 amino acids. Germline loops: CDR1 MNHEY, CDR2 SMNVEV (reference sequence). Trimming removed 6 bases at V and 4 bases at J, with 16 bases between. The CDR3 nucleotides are TGTGCCAGCAGCAAAGACAGAAGGGTGTACGAGCAGTACTTC. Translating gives CASSKDRRVYEQYF.

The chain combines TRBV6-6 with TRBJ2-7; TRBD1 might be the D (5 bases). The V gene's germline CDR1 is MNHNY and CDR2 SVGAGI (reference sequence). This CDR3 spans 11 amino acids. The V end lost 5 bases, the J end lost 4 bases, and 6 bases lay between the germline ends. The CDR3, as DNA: TGTGCCAGCAGTGCAGGGTACGAGCAGTACTTC. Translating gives CASSAGYEQYF.

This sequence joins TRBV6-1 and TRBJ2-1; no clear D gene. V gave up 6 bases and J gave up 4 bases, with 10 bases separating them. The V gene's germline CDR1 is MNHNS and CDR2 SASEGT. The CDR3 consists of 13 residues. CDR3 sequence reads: CASRPTWYNEQFF. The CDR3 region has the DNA TGTGCCAGCAGACCTACCTGGTACAATGAGCAGTTCTTC.